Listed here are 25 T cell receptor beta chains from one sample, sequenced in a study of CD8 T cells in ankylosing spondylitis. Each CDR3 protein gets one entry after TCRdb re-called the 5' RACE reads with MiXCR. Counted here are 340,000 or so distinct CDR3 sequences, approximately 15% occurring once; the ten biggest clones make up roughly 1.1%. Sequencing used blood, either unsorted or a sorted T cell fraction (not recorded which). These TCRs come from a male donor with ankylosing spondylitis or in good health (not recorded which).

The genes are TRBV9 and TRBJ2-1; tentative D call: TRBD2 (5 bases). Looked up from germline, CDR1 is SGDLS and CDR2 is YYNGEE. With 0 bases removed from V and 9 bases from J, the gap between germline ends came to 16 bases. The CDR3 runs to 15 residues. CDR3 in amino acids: CASSVVVGEMAEQFF. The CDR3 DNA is TGTGCCAGCAGCGTAGTTGTCGGGGAGATGGCTGAGCAGTTCTTC.

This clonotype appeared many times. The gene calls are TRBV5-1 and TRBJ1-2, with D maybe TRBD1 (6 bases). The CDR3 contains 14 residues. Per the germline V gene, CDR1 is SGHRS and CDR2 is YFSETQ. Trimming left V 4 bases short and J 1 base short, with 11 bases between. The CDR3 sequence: CASSPGGHNYGYTF. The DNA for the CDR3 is TGCGCCAGCAGCCCGGGGGGACATAACTATGGCTACACCTTC.

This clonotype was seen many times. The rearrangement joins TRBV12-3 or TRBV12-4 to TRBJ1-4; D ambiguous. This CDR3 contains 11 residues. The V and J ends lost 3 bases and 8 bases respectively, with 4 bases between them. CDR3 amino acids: CASSFGEKLFF. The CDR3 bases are TGTGCCAGCAGTTTTGGGGAAAAACTGTTTTTT.

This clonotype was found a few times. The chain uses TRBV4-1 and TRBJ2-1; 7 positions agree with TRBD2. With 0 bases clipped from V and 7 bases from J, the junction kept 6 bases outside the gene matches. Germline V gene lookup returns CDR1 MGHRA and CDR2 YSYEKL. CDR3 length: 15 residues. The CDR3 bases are TGCGCCAGCAGCCAAGACCGACTAGCAGTTAATGAGCAGTTCTTC. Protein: CASSQDRLAVNEQFF.

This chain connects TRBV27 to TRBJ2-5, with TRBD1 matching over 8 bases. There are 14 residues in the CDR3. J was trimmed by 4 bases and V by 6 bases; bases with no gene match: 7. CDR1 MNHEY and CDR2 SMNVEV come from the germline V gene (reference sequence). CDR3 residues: CASSADRGLETQYF. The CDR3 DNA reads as TGTGCCAGCAGCGCCGACAGGGGTCTAGAGACCCAGTACTTC.

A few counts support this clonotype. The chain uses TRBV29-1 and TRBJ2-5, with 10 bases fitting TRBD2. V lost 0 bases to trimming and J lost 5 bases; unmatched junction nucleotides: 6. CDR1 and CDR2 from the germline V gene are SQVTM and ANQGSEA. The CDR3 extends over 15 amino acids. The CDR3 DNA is TGCAGCGTTGAAGATCCTAGCGGGAGTTGGGAGACCCAGTACTTC. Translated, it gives CSVEDPSGSWETQYF. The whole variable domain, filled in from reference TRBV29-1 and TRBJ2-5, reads SAVISQKPSRDICQRGTSLTIQCQVDSQVTMMFWYRQQPGQSLTLIATANQGSEATYESGFVIDKFPISRPNLTFSTLTVSNMSPEDSSIYLCSVEDPSGSWETQYFGPGTRLLVL.

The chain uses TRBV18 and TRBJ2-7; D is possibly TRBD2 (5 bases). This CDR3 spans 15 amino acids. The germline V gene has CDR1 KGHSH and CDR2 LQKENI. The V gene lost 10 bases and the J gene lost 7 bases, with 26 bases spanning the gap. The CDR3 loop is CATRSTSGPRNEQYF. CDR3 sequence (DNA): TGTGCCACCCGATCGACCAGCGGCCCGAGAAATGAGCAGTACTTC.

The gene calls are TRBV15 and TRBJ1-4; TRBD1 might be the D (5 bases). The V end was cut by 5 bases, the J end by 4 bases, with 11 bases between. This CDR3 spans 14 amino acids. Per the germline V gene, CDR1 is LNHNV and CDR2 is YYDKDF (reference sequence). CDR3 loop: CATSPRDGNEKLFF. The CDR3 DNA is TGTGCCACCAGCCCAAGGGACGGTAATGAAAAACTGTTTTTT.

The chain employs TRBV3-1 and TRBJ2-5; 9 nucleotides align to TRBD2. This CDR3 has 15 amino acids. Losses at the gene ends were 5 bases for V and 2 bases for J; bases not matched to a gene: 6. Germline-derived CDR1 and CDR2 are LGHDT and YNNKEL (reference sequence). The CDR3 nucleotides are TGTGCCAGCAGCGCGGGACTAGCCCTACAAGAGACCCAGTACTTC. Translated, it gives CASSAGLALQETQYF.

The CDR3 here is CASSLDTGLTEQFF. The CDR3 DNA follows: TGTGCCAGCAGCTTAGACACAGGGCTGACCGAGCAGTTCTTC. This chain joins TRBV7-8 and TRBJ2-1, with D tentatively TRBD1 (6 bases). V was shortened by 1 base and J by 10 bases, with 14 bases between the two germline ends. This CDR3 spans 14 amino acids. The V gene's germline CDR1 is SGHVS and CDR2 FQNEAQ.

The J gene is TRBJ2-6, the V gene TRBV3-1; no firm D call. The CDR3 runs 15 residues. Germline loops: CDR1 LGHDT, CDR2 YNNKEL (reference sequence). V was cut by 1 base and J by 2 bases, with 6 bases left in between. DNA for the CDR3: TGTGCCAGCAGCCAAGCTGCAGCTGGGGCCAACGTCCTGACTTTC. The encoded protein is CASSQAAAGANVLTF.

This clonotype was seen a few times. The CDR3 region has the DNA TGCAGTGCTAGGGGGCTAGGCCCTAGCTCCTACAATGAGCAGTTCTTC. This gives the protein CSARGLGPSSYNEQFF. The chain uses TRBV20-1 and TRBJ2-1, with D tentatively TRBD1 (5 bases). The ends were cut back, 3 bases at V and 0 bases at J, with 15 bases in the middle. Germline V lookup: CDR1 DFQATT, CDR2 SNEGSKA (reference sequence). CDR3 size: 16 residues.

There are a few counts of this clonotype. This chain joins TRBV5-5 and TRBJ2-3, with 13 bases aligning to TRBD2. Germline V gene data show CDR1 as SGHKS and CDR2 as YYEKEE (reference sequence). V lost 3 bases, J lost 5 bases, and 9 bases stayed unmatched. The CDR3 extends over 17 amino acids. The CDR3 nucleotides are TGTGCCAGCAGCTCACGGACTAGCGGGAGTAGTGGAGATACGCAGTATTTT. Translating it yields CASSSRTSGSSGDTQYF.

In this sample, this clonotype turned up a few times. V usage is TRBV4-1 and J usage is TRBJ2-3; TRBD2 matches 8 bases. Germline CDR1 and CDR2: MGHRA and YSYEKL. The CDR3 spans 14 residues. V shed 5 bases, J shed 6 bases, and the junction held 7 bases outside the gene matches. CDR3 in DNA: TGCGCCAGCAGCGAGCGGGAGAATCGGGATACGCAGTATTTT. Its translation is CASSERENRDTQYF.

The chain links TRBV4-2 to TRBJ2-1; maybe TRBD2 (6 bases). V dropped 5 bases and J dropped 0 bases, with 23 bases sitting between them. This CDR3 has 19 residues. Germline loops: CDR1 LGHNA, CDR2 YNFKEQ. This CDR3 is CASSGMRREARSSYNEQFF. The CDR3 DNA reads TGTGCCAGCAGCGGTATGCGGAGGGAGGCTAGGAGCTCCTACAATGAGCAGTTCTTC.

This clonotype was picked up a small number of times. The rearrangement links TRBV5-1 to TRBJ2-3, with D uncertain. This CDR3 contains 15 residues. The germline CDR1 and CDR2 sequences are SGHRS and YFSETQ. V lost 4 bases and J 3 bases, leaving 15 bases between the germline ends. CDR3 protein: CASSLGSIETDTQYF. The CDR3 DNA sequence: TGCGCCAGCAGCCTGGGGTCGATCGAAACAGATACGCAGTATTTT.

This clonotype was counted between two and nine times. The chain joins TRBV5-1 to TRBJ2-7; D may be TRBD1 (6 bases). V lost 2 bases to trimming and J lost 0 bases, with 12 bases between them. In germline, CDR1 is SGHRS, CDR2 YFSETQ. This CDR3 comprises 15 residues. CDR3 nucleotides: TGCGCCAGCAGCTTTAATGTCAGGGGCTCCTACGAGCAGTACTTC. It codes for CASSFNVRGSYEQYF.

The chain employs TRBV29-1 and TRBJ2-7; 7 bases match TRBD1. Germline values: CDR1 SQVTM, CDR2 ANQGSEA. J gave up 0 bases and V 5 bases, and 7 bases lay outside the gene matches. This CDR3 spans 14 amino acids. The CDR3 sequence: CSVPRGQSSYEQYF. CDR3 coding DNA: TGCAGCGTTCCAAGGGGGCAGTCCTCCTACGAGCAGTACTTC.

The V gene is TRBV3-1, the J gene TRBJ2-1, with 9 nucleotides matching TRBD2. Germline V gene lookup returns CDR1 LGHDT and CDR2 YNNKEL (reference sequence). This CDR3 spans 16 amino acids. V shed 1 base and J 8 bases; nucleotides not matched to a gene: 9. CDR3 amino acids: CASSQGLAVGQDEQFF. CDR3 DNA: TGTGCCAGCAGCCAAGGACTAGCGGTGGGGCAGGATGAGCAGTTCTTC.

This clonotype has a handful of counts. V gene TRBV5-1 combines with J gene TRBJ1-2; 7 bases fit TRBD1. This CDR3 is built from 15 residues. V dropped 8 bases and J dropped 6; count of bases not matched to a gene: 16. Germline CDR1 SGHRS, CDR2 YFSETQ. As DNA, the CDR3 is TGCGCCAGTAATAGGGGGCCCGACAATATGGATGGCTACACCTTC. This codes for CASNRGPDNMDGYTF.

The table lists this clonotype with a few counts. Here the CDR3 reads CASSLDPLPRGGTEAFF. The CDR3 DNA sequence: TGTGCCAGCAGCTTAGATCCGCTCCCACGCGGGGGCACTGAAGCTTTCTTT. This chain uses TRBV11-2 with TRBJ1-1; tentatively, D is TRBD1 (5 bases). There are 17 residues in the CDR3. V was clipped by 0 bases and J by 4 bases, with 18 bases between them. Per germline, CDR1 SGHAT and CDR2 FQNNGV. Full variable domain (missing parts from reference TRBV11-2 and TRBJ1-1): EAGVAQSPRYKIIEKRQSVAFWCNPISGHATLYWYQQILGQGPKLLIQFQNNGVVDDSQLPKDRFSAERLKGVDSTLKIQPAKLEDSAVYLCASSLDPLPRGGTEAFFGQGTRLTVV.

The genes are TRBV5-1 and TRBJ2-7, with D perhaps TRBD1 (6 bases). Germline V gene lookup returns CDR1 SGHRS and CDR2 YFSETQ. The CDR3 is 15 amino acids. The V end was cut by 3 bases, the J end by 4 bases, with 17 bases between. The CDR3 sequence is CASSYGTPTPYEQYF. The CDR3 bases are TGCGCCAGCAGCTACGGGACACCGACCCCTTACGAGCAGTACTTC. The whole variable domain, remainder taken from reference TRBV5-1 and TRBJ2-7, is KAGVTQTPRYLIKTRGQQVTLSCSPISGHRSVSWYQQTPGQGLQFLFEYFSETQRNKGNFPGRFSGRQFSNSRSEMNVSTLELGDSALYLCASSYGTPTPYEQYFGPGTRLTVT.

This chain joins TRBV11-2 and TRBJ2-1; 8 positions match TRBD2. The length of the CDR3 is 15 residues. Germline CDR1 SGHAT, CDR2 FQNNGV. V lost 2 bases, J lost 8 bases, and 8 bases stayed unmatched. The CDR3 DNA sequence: TGTGCCAGCAGCTTAAGGACTAGCCCCTCCCATGAGCAGTTCTTC. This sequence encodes CASSLRTSPSHEQFF.

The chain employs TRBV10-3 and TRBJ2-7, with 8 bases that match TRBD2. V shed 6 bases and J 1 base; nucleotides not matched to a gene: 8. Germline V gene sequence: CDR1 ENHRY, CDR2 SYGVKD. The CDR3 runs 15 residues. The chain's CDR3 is CAIRFQRERSYEQYF. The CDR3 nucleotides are TGTGCCATCAGGTTCCAGCGGGAGCGTTCCTACGAGCAGTACTTC.

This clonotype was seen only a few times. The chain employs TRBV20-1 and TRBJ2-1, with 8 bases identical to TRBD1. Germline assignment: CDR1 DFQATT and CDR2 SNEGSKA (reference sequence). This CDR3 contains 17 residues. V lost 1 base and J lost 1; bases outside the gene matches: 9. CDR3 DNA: TGCAGTGCTAGAGTTGGAGGCGGACAGGGTTCCTACAATGAGCAGTTCTTC. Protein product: CSARVGGGQGSYNEQFF.